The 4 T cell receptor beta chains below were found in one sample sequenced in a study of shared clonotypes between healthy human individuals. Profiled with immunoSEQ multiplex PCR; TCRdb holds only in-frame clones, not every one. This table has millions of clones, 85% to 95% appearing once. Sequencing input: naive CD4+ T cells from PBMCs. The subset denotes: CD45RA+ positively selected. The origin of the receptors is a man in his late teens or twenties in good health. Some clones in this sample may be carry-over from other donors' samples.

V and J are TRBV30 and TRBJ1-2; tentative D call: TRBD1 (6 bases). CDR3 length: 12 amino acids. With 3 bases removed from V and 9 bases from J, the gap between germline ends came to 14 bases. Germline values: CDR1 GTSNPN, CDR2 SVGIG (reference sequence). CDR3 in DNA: TGTGCCTGGAGCAATGAGGGGGGACGCTACACCTTC. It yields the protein CAWSNEGGRYTF. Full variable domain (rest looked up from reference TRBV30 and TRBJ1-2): SQTIHQWPATLVQPVGSPLSLECTVEGTSNPNLYWYRQAAGRGLQLLFYSVGIGQISSEVPQNLSASRPQDRQFILSSKKLLLSDSGFYLCAWSNEGGRYTFGSGTRLTVV.

The CDR3 protein is CASSVSGGSDTQYF. Written as DNA, the CDR3 is TGTGCCAGCAGCGTCTCAGGGGGATCAGATACGCAGTATTTT. V and J are TRBV9 and TRBJ2-3, with 7 bases identical to TRBD1. The germline CDR1 and CDR2 sequences are SGDLS and YYNGEE. V trimming: 2 bases; J trimming: 4 bases; junction bases outside the gene matches: 4. CDR3 size: 14 residues.

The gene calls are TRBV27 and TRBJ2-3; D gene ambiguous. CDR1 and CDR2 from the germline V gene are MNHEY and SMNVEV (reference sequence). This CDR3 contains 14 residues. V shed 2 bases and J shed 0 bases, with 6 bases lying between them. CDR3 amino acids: CASSLVGSTDTQYF. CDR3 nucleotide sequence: TGTGCCAGCAGTTTAGTCGGGAGCACAGATACGCAGTATTTT.

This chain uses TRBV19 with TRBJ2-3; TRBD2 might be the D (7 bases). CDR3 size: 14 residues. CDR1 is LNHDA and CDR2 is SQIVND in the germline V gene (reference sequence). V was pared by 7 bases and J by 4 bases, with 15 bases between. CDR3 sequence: CASTWGGPADTQYF. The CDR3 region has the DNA TGTGCCAGTACTTGGGGGGGCCCCGCAGATACGCAGTATTTT.